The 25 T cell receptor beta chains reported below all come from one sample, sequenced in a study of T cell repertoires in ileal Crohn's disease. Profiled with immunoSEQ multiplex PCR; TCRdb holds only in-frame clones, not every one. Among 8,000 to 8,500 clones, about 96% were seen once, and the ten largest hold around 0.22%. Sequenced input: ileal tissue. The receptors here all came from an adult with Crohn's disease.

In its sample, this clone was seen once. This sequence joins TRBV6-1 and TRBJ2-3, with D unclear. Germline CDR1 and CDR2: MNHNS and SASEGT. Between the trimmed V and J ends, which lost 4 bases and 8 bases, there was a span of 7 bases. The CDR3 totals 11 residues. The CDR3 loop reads CASSVLGTQYF. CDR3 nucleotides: TGTGCCAGCAGTGTACTTGGTACGCAGTATTTT.

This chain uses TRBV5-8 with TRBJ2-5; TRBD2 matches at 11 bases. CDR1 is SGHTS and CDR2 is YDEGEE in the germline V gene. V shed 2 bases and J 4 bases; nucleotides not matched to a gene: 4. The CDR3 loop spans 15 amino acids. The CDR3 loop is CASSFSGGAGETQYF. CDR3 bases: TGTGCCAGCAGCTTTAGCGGGGGGGCCGGAGAGACCCAGTACTTC.

CDR3 sequence reads: CASSPNGQGTEAFF. The CDR3 DNA reads as TGTGCCAGCTCACCAAACGGACAGGGGACTGAAGCTTTCTTT. This chain links TRBV18 with TRBJ1-1; 9 bases line up with TRBD1. V shed 2 bases and J 5 bases; nucleotides not matched to a gene: 3. This CDR3 contains 14 residues. Per the germline V gene, CDR1 is KGHSH and CDR2 is LQKENI.

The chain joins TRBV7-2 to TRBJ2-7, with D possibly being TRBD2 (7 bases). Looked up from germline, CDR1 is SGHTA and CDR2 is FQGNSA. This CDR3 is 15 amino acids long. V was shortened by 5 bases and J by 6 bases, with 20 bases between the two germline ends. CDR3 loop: CASSPTGGRGFEQYF. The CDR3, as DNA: TGTGCCAGCAGCCCTACGGGGGGCCGGGGGTTCGAGCAGTACTTC.

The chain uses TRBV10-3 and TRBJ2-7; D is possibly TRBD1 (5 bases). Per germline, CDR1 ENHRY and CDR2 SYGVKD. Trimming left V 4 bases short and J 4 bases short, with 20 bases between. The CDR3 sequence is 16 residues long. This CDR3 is CAISALDGAILYEQYV. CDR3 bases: TGTGCCATCAGTGCCCTCGATGGGGCGATCCTTTACGAGCAGTACGTC.

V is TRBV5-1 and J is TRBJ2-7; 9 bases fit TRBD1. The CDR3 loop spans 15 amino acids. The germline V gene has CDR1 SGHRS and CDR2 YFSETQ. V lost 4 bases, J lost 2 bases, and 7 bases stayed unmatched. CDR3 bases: TGCGCCAGCAGCGGGTCCGGGACAGGGACCTACGAGCAGTACTTC. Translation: CASSGSGTGTYEQYF.

The CDR3 loop reads CASSQDSLIYNSPLHF. DNA of the CDR3: TGTGCCAGCAGTCAAGACAGCCTGATCTATAATTCACCCCTCCACTTT. The chain is built from TRBV28 and TRBJ1-6; D possibly corresponds to TRBD1 (5 bases). V lost 5 bases and J lost 3, with 14 bases in between. CDR1 and CDR2 from the germline V gene are MDHEN and SYDVKM. The CDR3 has 16 residues.

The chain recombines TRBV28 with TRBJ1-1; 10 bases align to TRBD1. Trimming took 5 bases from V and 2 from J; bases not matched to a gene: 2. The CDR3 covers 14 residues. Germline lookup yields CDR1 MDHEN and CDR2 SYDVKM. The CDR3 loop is CASSGDRGNTEAFF. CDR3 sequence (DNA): TGTGCCAGCAGTGGGGACAGGGGAAACACTGAAGCTTTCTTT.

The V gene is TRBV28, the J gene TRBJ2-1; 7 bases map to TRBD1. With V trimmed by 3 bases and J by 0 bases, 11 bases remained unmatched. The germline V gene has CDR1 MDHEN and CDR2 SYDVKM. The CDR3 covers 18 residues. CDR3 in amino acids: CASSFPRTGLGSYNEQFF. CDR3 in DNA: TGTGCCAGCAGTTTCCCCAGGACAGGTCTGGGCTCCTACAATGAGCAGTTCTTC.

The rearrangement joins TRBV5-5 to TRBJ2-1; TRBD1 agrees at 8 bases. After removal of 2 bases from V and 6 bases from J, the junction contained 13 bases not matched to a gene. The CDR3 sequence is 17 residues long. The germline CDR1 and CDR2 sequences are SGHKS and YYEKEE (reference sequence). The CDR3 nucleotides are TGTGCCAGCAGCTTTTCTGGACAGGGATGGACTATCAATGAGCAGTTCTTC. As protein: CASSFSGQGWTINEQFF.

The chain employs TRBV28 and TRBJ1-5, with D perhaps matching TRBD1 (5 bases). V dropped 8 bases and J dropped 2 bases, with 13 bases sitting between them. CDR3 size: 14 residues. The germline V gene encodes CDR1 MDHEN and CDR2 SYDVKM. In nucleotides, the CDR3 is TGTGCCAGCTTAGATACGACAGGCAATCAGCCCCAGCATTTT. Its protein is CASLDTTGNQPQHF.

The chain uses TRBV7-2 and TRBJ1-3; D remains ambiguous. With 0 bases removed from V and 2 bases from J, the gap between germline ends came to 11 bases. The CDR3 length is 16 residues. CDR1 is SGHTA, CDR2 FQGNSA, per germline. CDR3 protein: CASSLAQLGAGNTIYF. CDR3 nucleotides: TGTGCCAGCAGCTTAGCCCAACTTGGTGCTGGAAACACCATATATTTT. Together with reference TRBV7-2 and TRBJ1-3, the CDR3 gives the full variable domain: GAGVSQSPSNKVTEKGKDVELRCDPISGHTALYWYRQSLGQGLEFLIYFQGNSAPDKSGLPSDRFSAERTGGSVSTLTIQRTQQEDSAVYLCASSLAQLGAGNTIYFGEGSWLTVV.

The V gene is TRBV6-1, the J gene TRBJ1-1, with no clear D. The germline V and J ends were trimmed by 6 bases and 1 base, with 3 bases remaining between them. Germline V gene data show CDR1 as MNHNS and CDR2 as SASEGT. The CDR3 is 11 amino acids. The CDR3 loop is CASRANTEAFF. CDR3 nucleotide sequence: TGTGCCAGCAGGGCGAACACTGAAGCTTTCTTT.

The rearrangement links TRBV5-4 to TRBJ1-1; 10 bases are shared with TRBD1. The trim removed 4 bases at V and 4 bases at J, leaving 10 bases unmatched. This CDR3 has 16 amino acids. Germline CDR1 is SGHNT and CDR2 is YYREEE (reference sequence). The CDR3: CASSERQGAISTEAFF. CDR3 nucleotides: TGTGCCAGCAGCGAAAGACAGGGGGCTATTAGCACTGAAGCTTTCTTT.

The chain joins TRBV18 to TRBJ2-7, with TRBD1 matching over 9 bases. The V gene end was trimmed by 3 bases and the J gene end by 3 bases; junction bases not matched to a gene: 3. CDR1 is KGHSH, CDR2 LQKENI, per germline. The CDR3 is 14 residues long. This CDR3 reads CASSPGTGFYEQYF. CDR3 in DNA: TGTGCCAGCTCACCCGGGACAGGGTTCTACGAGCAGTACTTC.

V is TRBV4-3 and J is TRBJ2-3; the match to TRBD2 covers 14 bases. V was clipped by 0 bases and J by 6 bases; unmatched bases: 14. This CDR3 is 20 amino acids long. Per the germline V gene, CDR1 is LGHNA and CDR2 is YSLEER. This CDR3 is CASSQDLGLAGGIRSDTQYF. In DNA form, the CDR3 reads TGCGCCAGCAGCCAAGATTTAGGACTAGCGGGGGGAATTCGCTCCGATACGCAGTATTTT.

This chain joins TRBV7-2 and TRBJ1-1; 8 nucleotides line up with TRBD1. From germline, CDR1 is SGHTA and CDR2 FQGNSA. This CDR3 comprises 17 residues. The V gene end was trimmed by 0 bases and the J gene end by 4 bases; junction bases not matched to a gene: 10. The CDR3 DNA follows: TGTGCCAGCAGCTTAGCTCAGGGGGCAGGGAGGACCACTGAAGCTTTCTTT. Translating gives CASSLAQGAGRTTEAFF. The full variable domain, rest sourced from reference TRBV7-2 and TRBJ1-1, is GAGVSQSPSNKVTEKGKDVELRCDPISGHTALYWYRQSLGQGLEFLIYFQGNSAPDKSGLPSDRFSAERTGGSVSTLTIQRTQQEDSAVYLCASSLAQGAGRTTEAFFGQGTRLTVV.

The CDR3 spells CASKERELNTEAFF. CDR3 bases: TGTGCCAGCAAAGAGAGGGAGTTGAACACTGAAGCTTTCTTT. The chain carries TRBV2 and TRBJ1-1; no definite D call. Per the germline V gene, CDR1 is SNHLY and CDR2 is FYNNEI. This CDR3 region has 14 residues. V was cut by 7 bases and J by 0 bases, with 12 bases left in between. The full variable domain, completed using reference TRBV2 and TRBJ1-1, is EPEVTQTPSHQVTQMGQEVILRCVPISNHLYFYWYRQILGQKVEFLVSFYNNEISEKSEIFDDQFSVERPDGSNFTLKIRSTKLEDSAMYFCASKERELNTEAFFGQGTRLTVV.

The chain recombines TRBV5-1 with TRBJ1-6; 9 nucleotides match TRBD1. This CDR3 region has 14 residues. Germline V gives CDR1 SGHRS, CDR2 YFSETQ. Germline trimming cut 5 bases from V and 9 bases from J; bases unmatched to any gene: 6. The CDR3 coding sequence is TGCGCCAGCAGTTTCGGGACAGGGATTTCACCCCTCCACTTT. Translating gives CASSFGTGISPLHF.

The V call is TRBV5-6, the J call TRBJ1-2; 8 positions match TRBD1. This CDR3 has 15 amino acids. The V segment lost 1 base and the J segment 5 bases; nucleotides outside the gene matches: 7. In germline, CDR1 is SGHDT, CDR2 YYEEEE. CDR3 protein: CASSLPDRGSYGYTF. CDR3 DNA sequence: TGTGCCAGCAGCTTGCCAGACAGGGGCTCATATGGCTACACCTTC.

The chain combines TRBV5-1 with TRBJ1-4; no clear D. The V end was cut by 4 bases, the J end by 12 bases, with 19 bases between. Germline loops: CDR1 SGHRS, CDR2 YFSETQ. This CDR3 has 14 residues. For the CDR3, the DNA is TGCGCCAGCAGCGGACGGACTCAGAGGCAGGAACTGTTTTTT. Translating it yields CASSGRTQRQELFF.

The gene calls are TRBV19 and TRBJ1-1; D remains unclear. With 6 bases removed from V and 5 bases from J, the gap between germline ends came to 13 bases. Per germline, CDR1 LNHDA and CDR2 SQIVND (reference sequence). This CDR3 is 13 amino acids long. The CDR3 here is CASSGQALTEAFF. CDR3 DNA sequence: TGTGCCAGTAGCGGCCAGGCCCTGACTGAAGCTTTCTTT.

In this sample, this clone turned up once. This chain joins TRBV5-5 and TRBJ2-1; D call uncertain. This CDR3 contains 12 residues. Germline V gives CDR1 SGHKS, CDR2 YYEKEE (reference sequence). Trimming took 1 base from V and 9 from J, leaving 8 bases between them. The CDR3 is CASSLPPGEQFF. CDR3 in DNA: TGTGCCAGCAGCTTGCCCCCCGGTGAGCAGTTCTTC.

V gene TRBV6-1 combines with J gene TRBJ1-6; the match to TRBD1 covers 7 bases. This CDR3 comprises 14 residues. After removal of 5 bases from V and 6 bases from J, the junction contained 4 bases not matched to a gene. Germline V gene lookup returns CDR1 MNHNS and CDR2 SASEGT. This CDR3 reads CASSWGQINSPLHF. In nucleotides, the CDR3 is TGTGCCAGCAGTTGGGGACAGATTAATTCACCCCTCCACTTT.

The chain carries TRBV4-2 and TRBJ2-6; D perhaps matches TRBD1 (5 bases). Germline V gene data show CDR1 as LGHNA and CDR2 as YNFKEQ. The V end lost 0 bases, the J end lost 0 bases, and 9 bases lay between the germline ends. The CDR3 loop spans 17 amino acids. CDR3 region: CASSQDRVGSGANVLTF. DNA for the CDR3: TGTGCCAGCAGCCAAGACAGGGTCGGCTCTGGGGCCAACGTCCTGACTTTC.